This record concerns one T cell receptor (beta chain) sequence. Its antigen is unknown. This entry is derived from a study of PD-1 blockade in classical Hodgkin lymphoma. Study-level findings and limits: By cycle point C4D1, TCR diversity had risen significantly in CD4+ cells (but not CD8+ cells). Lower baseline TCR diversity was reported for newly diagnosed patients than for healthy donors.

Libraries were prepared by immunoSEQ multiplex PCR; TCRdb keeps only in-frame clonotypes and omits some of them. The sample lists fewer than 4,500 clones, about 72% occurring once. Time point in this sample: cycle 4 day 1 (C4D1), after five to seven weeks of nivolumab. In every patient, relapse followed autologous stem cell transplantation, while exposure to brentuximab vedotin differed. Magnetic depletion of non-target cells from thawed PBMCs yielded purified CD8+ T cells. V shed 6 bases and J 7 bases; nucleotides not matched to a gene: 9. The CDR3 sequence is 14 residues long. The germline V gene encodes CDR1 MNHEY and CDR2 SVGAGI.

The sequencing used CD8+ T cells from blood, collected before the fourth cycle of nivolumab. V gene TRBV6-5 combines with J gene TRBJ2-1; TRBD2 aligns across 7 bases. The sequence was obtained from a human donor with classical Hodgkin lymphoma. CDR3 in amino acids: CASRVKGLRNEQFF. DNA of the CDR3: TGTGCCAGCAGGGTAAAGGGACTAAGGAATGAGCAGTTCTTC.